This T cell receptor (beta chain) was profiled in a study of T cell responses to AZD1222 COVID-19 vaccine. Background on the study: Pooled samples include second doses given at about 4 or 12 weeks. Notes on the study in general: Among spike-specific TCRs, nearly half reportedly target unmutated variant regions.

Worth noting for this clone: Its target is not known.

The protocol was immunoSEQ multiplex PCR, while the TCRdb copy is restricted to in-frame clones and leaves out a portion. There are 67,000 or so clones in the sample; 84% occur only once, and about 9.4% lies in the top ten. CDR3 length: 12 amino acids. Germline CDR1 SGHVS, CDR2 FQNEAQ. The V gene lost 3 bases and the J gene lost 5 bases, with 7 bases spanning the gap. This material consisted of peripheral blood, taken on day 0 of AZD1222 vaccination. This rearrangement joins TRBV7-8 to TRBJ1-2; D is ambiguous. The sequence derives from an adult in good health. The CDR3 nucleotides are TGTGCCAGCAGCTTTGCCGATTATGGCTACACCTTC. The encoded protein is CASSFADYGYTF.